These 26 T cell receptor beta chains were sequenced from one sample in a study of CD8 T cells in ankylosing spondylitis. Overall study findings and caveats: Typical of ankylosing spondylitis blood, it appeared, was a TCR beta motif of under 10 highly homologous variants.

These receptors lack a known antigen. TCRdb used MiXCR to reprocess the 5' RACE reads, holding one entry per CDR3 protein. The sample includes a few hundred thousand distinct CDR3 sequences, roughly 13% of them seen just once. Material: blood, either unsorted or a sorted T cell fraction (not recorded which). These receptors came from a male donor with ankylosing spondylitis.

The chain recombines TRBV5-1 with TRBJ1-5, with D hard to call. The ends were cut back, 0 bases at V and 4 bases at J, with 5 bases in the middle. Germline values: CDR1 SGHRS, CDR2 YFSETQ. The CDR3 has 13 amino acids. The CDR3 spells CASSLVPNQPQHF. The CDR3 bases are TGCGCCAGCAGCTTGGTCCCGAATCAGCCCCAGCATTTT.

The chain is built from TRBV5-6 and TRBJ2-5; D is perhaps TRBD2 (6 bases). V was clipped by 0 bases and J by 0 bases, with 9 bases between them. There are 15 residues in the CDR3. Germline V lookup: CDR1 SGHDT, CDR2 YYEEEE. CDR3: CASSLDSGNQETQYF. CDR3 sequence (DNA): TGTGCCAGCAGCTTGGATAGCGGAAACCAAGAGACCCAGTACTTC.

The chain joins TRBV25-1 to TRBJ2-5, with D possibly TRBD1 on 6 matching bases. CDR1 and CDR2 (germline): MGHDK, SYGVNS. CDR3 length equals 14 residues. Trimming stripped 2 bases from V and 1 base from J, with 8 bases between. CDR3 coding DNA: TGTGCCAGCAGTGAAGACAGGTCCCAAGAGACCCAGTACTTC. Translated, it gives CASSEDRSQETQYF.

This clonotype was found a few times. The gene calls are TRBV29-1 and TRBJ1-1; no clear D. The CDR3 loop spans 14 amino acids. Between the trimmed V and J ends, which lost 2 bases and 1 base, there was a span of 11 bases. Germline values: CDR1 SQVTM, CDR2 ANQGSEA. The CDR3 loop is CSVESLFRNTEAFF. CDR3 bases: TGCAGCGTTGAATCCCTCTTCAGGAACACTGAAGCTTTCTTT.

This clonotype has a handful of counts. V and J are TRBV5-1 and TRBJ1-1; a weak D match, TRBD1 (5 bases). The germline V and J ends were trimmed by 1 base and 1 base, with 20 bases remaining between them. CDR3 length: 18 residues. Germline CDR1 is SGHRS and CDR2 is YFSETQ. The DNA for the CDR3 is TGCGCCAGCAGCTTGTCTGATCTCAAGCGGGGGAAGAACACTGAAGCTTTCTTT. This encodes CASSLSDLKRGKNTEAFF.

V usage is TRBV11-2 and J usage is TRBJ2-5; D gene ambiguous. The CDR3 length is 14 residues. Trimming pared 1 base from V and 5 bases from J, leaving 11 bases between. The germline V gene has CDR1 SGHAT and CDR2 FQNNGV. CDR3 DNA sequence: TGTGCCAGCAGCTTAGTGTCTCCCTATGAGACCCAGTACTTC. Its protein product is CASSLVSPYETQYF.

This clonotype showed up just a few times. The rearrangement links TRBV6-2 or TRBV6-3 to TRBJ2-4; possibly TRBD1 or TRBD2 for D (5 bases each). Germline values: CDR1 MNHEY, CDR2 SVGEGT. The V and J ends lost 4 bases and 6 bases respectively, with 19 bases between them. The CDR3 totals 16 residues. CDR3 residues: CASSSPRDRGTNIQYF. The CDR3 DNA reads TGTGCCAGCAGTTCACCCCGGGACCGGGGAACAAACATTCAGTACTTC.

The chain has TRBV14 and TRBJ1-2; TRBD1 agrees at 9 bases. The J segment lost 8 bases and the V segment lost 1 base, leaving 5 bases of the junction unmatched. The CDR3 length is 14 residues. Germline CDR1 SGHDN, CDR2 FVKESK. This chain's CDR3 is CASSQGTGVSGYTF. The CDR3 coding sequence is TGTGCCAGCAGCCAAGGGACAGGGGTGAGCGGCTACACCTTC.

This clonotype has more than one count but fewer than ten. This sequence joins TRBV10-3 and TRBJ2-7, with a possible D match to TRBD2 (5 bases). CDR1 is ENHRY and CDR2 is SYGVKD in the germline V gene. Deletions cut 7 bases from V and 3 bases from J, with 10 bases between. The length of the CDR3 is 12 residues. The CDR3 nucleotides are TGTGCCATCAATGCCGGGGACTACGAGCAGTACTTC. It encodes CAINAGDYEQYF.

The rearrangement links TRBV27 to TRBJ1-1; 7 bases are shared with TRBD1. Trimming took 4 bases from V and 5 from J; bases not matched to a gene: 10. Germline lookup yields CDR1 MNHEY and CDR2 SMNVEV (reference sequence). This CDR3 has 15 amino acids. This CDR3 is CASSSSDRVRTEAFF. The CDR3 DNA is TGTGCCAGCAGTTCATCCGACAGGGTCAGGACTGAAGCTTTCTTT.

The chain recombines TRBV4-1 with TRBJ2-1; TRBD2 agrees at 13 bases. Germline V gene sequence: CDR1 MGHRA, CDR2 YSYEKL. The CDR3 is 13 residues long. J lost 9 bases, V lost 9 bases, and 5 bases had no gene match. The CDR3 reads CASGLAGVGEQFF. CDR3 bases: TGCGCCAGTGGACTAGCGGGAGTCGGTGAGCAGTTCTTC.

This clonotype was detected a few times. This chain links TRBV11-2 with TRBJ1-1, with TRBD1 as a possible D gene (5 bases). The CDR3 runs 15 residues. Germline assignment: CDR1 SGHAT and CDR2 FQNNGV. V gave up 1 base and J gave up 2 bases, with 11 bases separating them. CDR3 amino acids: CASSLVRDPNTEAFF. The DNA of the CDR3 is TGTGCCAGCAGCTTAGTCCGGGACCCTAACACTGAAGCTTTCTTT.

The rearrangement uses TRBV2 and TRBJ1-5; D is undetermined. CDR3 length: 13 amino acids. The germline gives CDR1 SNHLY, CDR2 FYNNEI. Trimming removed 7 bases from V and 5 bases from J, with 12 bases in between. CDR3 in amino acids: CASTDVTYQPQHF. CDR3 sequence (DNA): TGTGCCAGCACCGACGTGACATATCAGCCCCAGCATTTT.

The chain carries TRBV3-1 and TRBJ2-2; D is unresolved. From germline, CDR1 is LGHDT and CDR2 YNNKEL (reference sequence). V was trimmed by 3 bases and J by 0 bases, leaving 17 bases between them. This CDR3 has 18 residues. CDR3 in amino acids: CASSHLGWVGSNTGELFF. The CDR3 region has the DNA TGTGCCAGCAGCCATCTCGGCTGGGTCGGTTCGAACACCGGGGAGCTGTTTTTT.

This clonotype was recorded a few times. The chain carries TRBV12-3 or TRBV12-4 and TRBJ2-5; D gene ambiguous. The CDR3 is 14 residues long. Trimming took 0 bases from V and 4 from J, leaving 9 bases between them. This chain's CDR3 is CASSLAVWGETQYF. The CDR3 DNA sequence: TGTGCCAGCAGTTTAGCAGTCTGGGGAGAGACCCAGTACTTC.

This clonotype has at least ten counts. The chain uses TRBV7-9 and TRBJ1-5, with TRBD1 as a possible D gene (5 bases). The CDR3 length is 15 residues. The V gene lost 5 bases and the J gene lost 9 bases, with 20 bases spanning the gap. Germline-derived CDR1 and CDR2 are SEHNR and FQNEAQ (reference sequence). CDR3 sequence reads: CASSRRGGDDGPQHF. The CDR3 DNA reads as TGTGCCAGCAGCCGGAGAGGAGGGGACGACGGGCCCCAGCATTTT.

This clonotype showed up just a few times. A much larger clone lies a single base off, so this may be a read error. V and J are TRBV7-8 and TRBJ2-1; D uncertain. The CDR3 is 11 residues long. The V gene lost 6 bases and the J gene lost 5 bases, with 5 bases spanning the gap. CDR1 is SGHVS, CDR2 FQNEAQ, per germline. For the CDR3, the DNA is TGTGCCAGCAGTAACCACAATGAGCAGTTCTTC. Translated: CASSNHNEQFF.

The chain uses TRBV20-1 and TRBJ2-2, with a tentative D call TRBD1 (5 bases). V was cut by 7 bases and J by 0 bases, with 12 bases left in between. Germline-derived CDR1 and CDR2 are DFQATT and SNEGSKA (reference sequence). The CDR3 has 14 amino acids. The CDR3 coding sequence is TGCAGTGTCTCAGGGTATTCGAACACCGGGGAGCTGTTTTTT. It encodes CSVSGYSNTGELFF.

The V gene is TRBV19, the J gene TRBJ1-1, with D hard to call. CDR3 size: 14 residues. Trimming removed 6 bases at V and 4 bases at J, with 15 bases between. Germline loops: CDR1 LNHDA, CDR2 SQIVND (reference sequence). CDR3 sequence reads: CASRNRGAGTEAFF. In nucleotides, the CDR3 is TGTGCCAGTAGAAACCGGGGTGCCGGCACTGAAGCTTTCTTT.

This clonotype has more than one count but fewer than ten. The V and J genes are TRBV20-1 and TRBJ1-4, with D hard to call. The CDR3 consists of 11 residues. V was cut by 8 bases and J by 7 bases, with 11 bases left in between. Germline lookup yields CDR1 DFQATT and CDR2 SNEGSKA (reference sequence). The CDR3 DNA sequence: TGCAGTACCGGCCGGGGTGAAAAACTGTTTTTT. Translating gives CSTGRGEKLFF.

This chain's CDR3 is CASSVGLAGTYQETQYF. The CDR3 DNA sequence: TGTGCCAGCAGCGTAGGACTAGCGGGAACGTACCAAGAGACCCAGTACTTC. V is TRBV9 and J is TRBJ2-5, with TRBD2 identical over 11 bases. This CDR3 has 17 amino acids. Germline lookup yields CDR1 SGDLS and CDR2 YYNGEE. Germline trimming cut 0 bases from V and 0 bases from J; bases unmatched to any gene: 4.

There are a few counts of this clonotype. The chain carries TRBV6-5 and TRBJ1-5, with D unclear. Germline CDR1 reads MNHEY; CDR2 reads SVGAGI. CDR3 length: 14 residues. V dropped 2 bases and J dropped 3 bases, with 8 bases sitting between them. The CDR3 loop is CASSYASNNQPQHF. The DNA for the CDR3 is TGTGCCAGCAGTTACGCCAGTAACAATCAGCCCCAGCATTTT.

The chain recombines TRBV20-1 with TRBJ2-7; 9 nucleotides agree with TRBD2. This CDR3 spans 13 amino acids. Per the germline V gene, CDR1 is DFQATT and CDR2 is SNEGSKA (reference sequence). The CDR3, as DNA: TGCAGCGTAGCGGGAGTTATCGGTGGTGAGCAGTACTTC. Its translation: CSVAGVIGGEQYF.

This clonotype showed up just a few times. Being one base from a much bigger clone, this may be a read error. The chain combines TRBV29-1 with TRBJ1-3; unclear D gene. The germline V and J ends were trimmed by 2 bases and 4 bases, with 3 bases remaining between them. This CDR3 is 11 amino acids long. Germline V gives CDR1 SQVTM, CDR2 ANQGSEA. Here the CDR3 reads CSVERGNTIYF. The CDR3 nucleotides are TGCAGCGTTGAAAGGGGAAACACCATATATTTT.

The gene calls are TRBV2 and TRBJ2-1; the match to TRBD2 covers 9 bases. Looked up from germline, CDR1 is SNHLY and CDR2 is FYNNEI. Trimming took 6 bases from V and 3 from J; bases not matched to a gene: 12. The CDR3 is 17 residues long. Written as DNA, the CDR3 is TGTGCCAGCAGGGGAACCCCCAGTAGCGGGAGCTACAATGAGCAGTTCTTC. Residues: CASRGTPSSGSYNEQFF.

This clonotype was detected ten times or more. The chain is built from TRBV20-1 and TRBJ2-3, with no clear D. CDR3 length: 14 residues. Per the germline V gene, CDR1 is DFQATT and CDR2 is SNEGSKA (reference sequence). V lost 3 bases and J lost 0, with 10 bases in between. CDR3 coding DNA: TGCAGTGCTAGCCGAGCAAGTAGCACAGATACGCAGTATTTT. Its translation: CSASRASSTDTQYF.